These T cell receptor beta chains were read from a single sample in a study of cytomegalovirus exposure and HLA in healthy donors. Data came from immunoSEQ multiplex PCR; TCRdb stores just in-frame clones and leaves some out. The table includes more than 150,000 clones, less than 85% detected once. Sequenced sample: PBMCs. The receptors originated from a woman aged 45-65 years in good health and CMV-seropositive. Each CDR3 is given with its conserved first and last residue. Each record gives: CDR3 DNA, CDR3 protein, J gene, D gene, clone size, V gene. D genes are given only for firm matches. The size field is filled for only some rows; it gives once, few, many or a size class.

TGTGCCAGCGGTAAACCCGGCGGTGAGCAGTTCTTC CASGKPGGEQFF TRBJ2-1 . few TRBV6-5
TGTGCCAGCAGCTTTACTGGCGGGACAGGGTTAAGCGAGCAGTACTTC CASSFTGGTGLSEQYF TRBJ2-7 TRBD1 . TRBV7-6
TGTGCCAGTAGTCGAGACAGGGGGCATAACAATGAGCAGTTCTTC CASSRDRGHNNEQFF TRBJ2-1 TRBD1 . TRBV19
TGCGCCAGCAGCCCTAGTGGAGGGGTCGGTGAGACCCAGTACTTC CASSPSGGVGETQYF TRBJ2-5 . . TRBV5-1
TGTGCCAGCAGCTTAGGGGGACAGGGTGAAGGCTACACCTTC CASSLGGQGEGYTF TRBJ1-2 TRBD1 . TRBV7-9
TGTGCCAGCAGCGAGACCCTACAGGGGGTTCTGTTTTTT CASSETLQGVLFF TRBJ1-4 TRBD1 . TRBV9
TGTGCCAGCAGGGGACACAGGGGCCCGGGCAATCAGCCCCAGCATTTT CASRGHRGPGNQPQHF TRBJ1-5 TRBD1 few TRBV2
TGCAGCGCCCAACCACAGGGAGGGGGCTACACCTTC CSAQPQGGGYTF TRBJ1-2 . . TRBV29-1
TGTGCCAGCTCCCCTGACAGGGTTGAGCAGTTCTTC CASSPDRVEQFF TRBJ2-1 TRBD1 . TRBV18
TGCGCCAGCAGCCCTTCACAGGGGGTCGATACTGAAGCTTTCTTT CASSPSQGVDTEAFF TRBJ1-1 TRBD1 . TRBV4-1
TGTGCCAGCAGCTTACAAGACACTGAAGCTTTCTTT CASSLQDTEAFF TRBJ1-1 . . TRBV5-4
TGTGCCAGCAGCCCCGGACAGGAATATAACAATGAGCAGTTCTTC CASSPGQEYNNEQFF TRBJ2-1 TRBD1 . TRBV7-9
TGTGCCAGCAGCCCTTCCAGGGGAAGCCGGGAGCTGTTTTTT CASSPSRGSRELFF TRBJ2-2 . . TRBV11-2
TGTGCCAGCAGTTCGTACAGGGGGAGATGGTCTGGTGAAAAACTGTTTTTT CASSSYRGRWSGEKLFF TRBJ1-4 TRBD1 . TRBV27
TGCGCCAGCAGCCCGACTCACCGCTCCTACAATGAGCAGTTCTTC CASSPTHRSYNEQFF TRBJ2-1 . . TRBV4-3
TGTGCCACCAGCAGCCTGACAGGGGAACAGCCCCAGCATTTT CATSSLTGEQPQHF TRBJ1-5 TRBD1 . TRBV15
TGTGCCAGCAGCGTAAACGTAGCGGGGGGGCACACCGGGGAGCTGTTTTTT CASSVNVAGGHTGELFF TRBJ2-2 TRBD2 . TRBV9
TGTGCCAGCAGTGATCAGGGGACGCCCACGAGCTCCTACAATGAGCAGTTCTTC CASSDQGTPTSSYNEQFF TRBJ2-1 . . TRBV2
TGTGCCTGGAGTGGGGCAGGGGTGGGGGATTCACCCCTCCACTTT CAWSGAGVGDSPLHF TRBJ1-6 . few TRBV30
TGCGCCAGCAGCCTCGGGACAGGGGCGAATTCACCCCTCCACTTT CASSLGTGANSPLHF TRBJ1-6 TRBD1 . TRBV5-1
TGTGCCAGCAGCCAAGAATCGGGGAGTGGGTCACCCCTCCACTTT CASSQESGSGSPLHF TRBJ1-6 . few TRBV4-2
TGTGCCAGCAGTACCTCCGGGACAGGGATAACTGAAGCTTTCTTT CASSTSGTGITEAFF TRBJ1-1 TRBD1 . TRBV6-5
TGTGCCAGTACTCTATCGGGACAGGGGGGAGACGGGGAGCTGTTTTTT CASTLSGQGGDGELFF TRBJ2-2 TRBD1 . TRBV19
TGTGCCACCAGTCGGGATAACTATGGCTACACCTTC CATSRDNYGYTF TRBJ1-2 . . TRBV15
TGTGCCAGCAGCTTAGCCGTTGGGAGGGCGAGGGAGACCCAGTACTTC CASSLAVGRARETQYF TRBJ2-5 TRBD2 . TRBV7-9
TGTGCCAGCAGCTTAGGGCAGGGGAATCAGCCCCAGCATTTT CASSLGQGNQPQHF TRBJ1-5 . . TRBV7-2
TGCGCCAGCAGCAGCGCTAGCGGGGGGAACACAGATACGCAGTATTTT CASSSASGGNTDTQYF TRBJ2-3 TRBD2 . TRBV5-1
TGTGCCAGCAGCCTCTGGACAGGGAAAGGCTACACCTTC CASSLWTGKGYTF TRBJ1-2 TRBD1 . TRBV7-2
TGTGCCAGCAGTTATTATACGGGACAGGGCTACGAGCAGTACTTC CASSYYTGQGYEQYF TRBJ2-7 TRBD1 . TRBV6-5
TGTGCCAGCAGCTTAGCGTGGCAGGGCCAGCTAGATGGCTACACCTTC CASSLAWQGQLDGYTF TRBJ1-2 . . TRBV7-9
TGCGCCAGCAGCGTGACTAGCGGGGGGTACACAGATACGCAGTATTTT CASSVTSGGYTDTQYF TRBJ2-3 TRBD2 . TRBV5-1
TGTGCCAGCAGTGAAGCGCAACAGGGGACGCGACCCCAGCATTTT CASSEAQQGTRPQHF TRBJ1-5 TRBD1 . TRBV6-1
TGCGCCAGCAGCCAAGATGGCAGCGGGGGGTTTACAGATACGCAGTATTTT CASSQDGSGGFTDTQYF TRBJ2-3 TRBD2 . TRBV4-1
TGCGCCAGCAGTGTGGGCGGTGGGGGGACTGAAGCTTTCTTT CASSVGGGGTEAFF TRBJ1-1 . . TRBV10-2
TGTGCCAGCAGCCAAGTACAGGGGGTCGTGGGCGCTGAAGCTTTCTTT CASSQVQGVVGAEAFF TRBJ1-1 TRBD1 . TRBV4-2
TGTGCCAGCAGAAGGGACAGTTTGTACCAAGAGACCCAGTACTTC CASRRDSLYQETQYF TRBJ2-5 TRBD1 . TRBV6-1
TGCGGGGGGGGAGGAATTAATTCACCCCTCCACTTT CGGGGINSPLHF TRBJ1-6 . . TRBV6-1
TGTGCCAGCTCATTCTACGGGACAGAATTTAATTCACCCCTCCACTTT CASSFYGTEFNSPLHF TRBJ1-6 TRBD1 few TRBV2